A selection of T cell receptor beta chains follows, all from one sample in a study of T cell responses to AZD1222 COVID-19 vaccine. The assay was immunoSEQ multiplex PCR, and TCRdb's table has in-frame clones only and misses some. The data contain some 130,000 clones, approximately 92% of them singletons. The sample was peripheral blood, taken 28 days after the second AZD1222 dose. These TCRs come from an adult who received the AZD1222 COVID-19 vaccine. The CDR3 runs from the conserved cysteine through the conserved F or W.

J	length	V	CDR3
TRBJ2-1	13	TRBV10-3	CAISELLSMEQFF
TRBJ2-1	15	TRBV9	CASSPTGLSYNEQFF
TRBJ1-4	14	TRBV7-2	CASSEQGSNEKLFF
TRBJ1-2	11	TRBV6-6	CASRVGKGYTF
TRBJ1-2	18	TRBV7-9	CASSFQPGTGGAGYGYTF
TRBJ1-2	16	TRBV4-1	CASSQHDRSPFDGYTF
TRBJ1-5	12	TRBV19	CASSPSNQPQHF
TRBJ2-7	14	TRBV19	CASSIEAADYEQYF
TRBJ1-6	14	TRBV27	CASSSLDRVSPLHF
TRBJ2-7	11	TRBV6-5	CASRSRYEQYF
TRBJ1-1	13	TRBV11-1	CASSPFGGTEAFF
TRBJ1-2	13	TRBV7-9	CASSGTELYGYTF
TRBJ1-1	15	TRBV3-1/TRBV3-2	CASSQSEGRGAEAFF
TRBJ1-2	15	TRBV28	CASSLHLDSPYGYTF
TRBJ2-1	15	TRBV9	CASSLGQGAHNEQFF
TRBJ1-1	12	TRBV10-2	CATRETITEAFF
TRBJ1-2	14	TRBV18	CASSPGDTNYGYTF
TRBJ2-1	15	TRBV13	CASSARTSGGDEQFF
TRBJ1-5	16	TRBV19	CASSQAGEGSNQPQHF
TRBJ2-2	15	TRBV9	CASTGQGRNTGELFF
TRBJ2-1	14	TRBV2	CASSEIGGSNEQFF
TRBJ2-3	16	TRBV7-9	CASSLPGQVASDTQYF
TRBJ1-1	14	TRBV6-2/TRBV6-3	CASSYGGANTEAFF
TRBJ2-7	15	TRBV18	CASSPQTGPSYEQYF
TRBJ1-1	14	TRBV7-9	CASSFPDRATEAFF